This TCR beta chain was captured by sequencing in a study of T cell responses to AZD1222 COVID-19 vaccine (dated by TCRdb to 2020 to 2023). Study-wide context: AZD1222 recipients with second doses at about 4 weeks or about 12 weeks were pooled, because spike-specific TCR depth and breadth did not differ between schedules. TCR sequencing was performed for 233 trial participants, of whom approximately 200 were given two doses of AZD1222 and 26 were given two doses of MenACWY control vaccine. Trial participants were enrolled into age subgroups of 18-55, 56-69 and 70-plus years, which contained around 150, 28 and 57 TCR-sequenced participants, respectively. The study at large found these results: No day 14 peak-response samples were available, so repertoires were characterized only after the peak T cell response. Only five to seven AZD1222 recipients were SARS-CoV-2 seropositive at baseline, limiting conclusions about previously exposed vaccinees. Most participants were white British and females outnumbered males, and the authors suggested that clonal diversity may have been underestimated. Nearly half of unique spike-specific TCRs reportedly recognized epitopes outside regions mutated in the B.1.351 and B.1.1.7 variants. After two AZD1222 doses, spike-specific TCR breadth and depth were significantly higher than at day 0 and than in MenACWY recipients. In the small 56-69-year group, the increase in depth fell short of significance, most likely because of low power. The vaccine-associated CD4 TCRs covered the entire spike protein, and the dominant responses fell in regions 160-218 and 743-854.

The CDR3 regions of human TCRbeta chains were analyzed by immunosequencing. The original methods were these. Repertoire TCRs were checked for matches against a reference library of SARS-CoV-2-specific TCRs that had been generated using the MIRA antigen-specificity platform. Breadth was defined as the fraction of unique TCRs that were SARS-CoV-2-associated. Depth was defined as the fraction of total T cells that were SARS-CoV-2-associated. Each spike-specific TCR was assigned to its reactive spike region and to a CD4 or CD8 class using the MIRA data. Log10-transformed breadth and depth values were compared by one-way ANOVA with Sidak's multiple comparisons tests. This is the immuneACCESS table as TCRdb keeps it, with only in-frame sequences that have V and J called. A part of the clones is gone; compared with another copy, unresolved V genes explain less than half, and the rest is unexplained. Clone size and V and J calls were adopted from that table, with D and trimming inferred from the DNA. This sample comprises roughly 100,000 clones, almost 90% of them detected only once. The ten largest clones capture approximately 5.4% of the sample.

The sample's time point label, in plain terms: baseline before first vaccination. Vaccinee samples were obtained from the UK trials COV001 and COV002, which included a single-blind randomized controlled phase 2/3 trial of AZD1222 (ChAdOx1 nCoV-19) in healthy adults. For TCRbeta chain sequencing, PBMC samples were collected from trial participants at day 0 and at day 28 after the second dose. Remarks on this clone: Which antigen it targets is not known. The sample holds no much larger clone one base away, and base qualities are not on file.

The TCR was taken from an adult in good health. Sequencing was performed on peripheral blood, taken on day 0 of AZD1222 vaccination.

For the CDR3, the sequence is CAISTRGLARQETQYF. In nucleotides, the sequence is TGTGCCATCAGTACCCGGGGACTAGCGCGACAAGAGACCCAGTACTTC. The chain is encoded by TRBV10-3 joined to TRBJ2-5, with 10 central nucleotides matching TRBD2. The germline V gene provides CDR1 ENHRY and CDR2 SYGVKD. The CDR3 sequence holds 16 residues, the cysteine and phenylalanine included. Of the read, only the CDR3 DNA is kept; its 48 bases are in frame from base 1. V is pruned by 5 bases and J by 2 bases, leaving 8 bases of the junction without a gene match.